These 11 T cell receptor beta chains came from one sample sequenced in a study of OX40 agonist ivuxolimab in advanced cancers. Generated by immunoSEQ multiplex PCR, the TCRdb table keeps only in-frame clones and is missing some. The table lists about 51,000 clones, 84% of them singletons, with approximately 3% in the top ten. Source: CD4+ or CD8+ T cells sorted from blood, taken in a trial of the OX40 agonist ivuxolimab. The receptors originated from an adult with an advanced solid tumor such as melanoma, head and neck, liver or kidney cancer.

The V call is TRBV2, the J call TRBJ2-7; 15 positions match TRBD2. The germline V gene encodes CDR1 SNHLY and CDR2 FYNNEI. The trim removed 5 bases at V and 0 bases at J, leaving 5 bases unmatched. The CDR3 totals 17 residues. For the CDR3, the DNA is TGTGCCAGCAGTCTCCAGGGACTAGCGGGGGGCTCCTACGAGCAGTACTTC. Amino acids: CASSLQGLAGGSYEQYF.

This chain links TRBV5-6 with TRBJ2-3; perhaps TRBD1 as D (6 bases). The CDR3 consists of 16 residues. The V end lost 0 bases, the J end lost 2 bases, and 13 bases lay between the germline ends. Germline loops: CDR1 SGHDT, CDR2 YYEEEE. The CDR3 region is CASSLETGTNTDTQYF. CDR3 sequence (DNA): TGTGCCAGCAGCTTGGAAACCGGGACAAACACAGATACGCAGTATTTT.

This chain uses TRBV6-5 with TRBJ1-2; TRBD1 matches 9 bases. CDR3 length: 15 residues. Germline values: CDR1 MNHEY, CDR2 SVGAGI. V trimming: 6 bases; J trimming: 4 bases; junction bases outside the gene matches: 9. In nucleotides, the CDR3 is TGTGCCAGCAGCCCGGGACAGGGATCCCTCTATGGCTACACCTTC. Protein sequence: CASSPGQGSLYGYTF.

The genes are TRBV6-1 and TRBJ2-3; TRBD2 aligns across 10 bases. This CDR3 has 16 amino acids. V dropped 1 base and J dropped 5; count of bases not matched to a gene: 6. Germline V lookup: CDR1 MNHNS, CDR2 SASEGT. The CDR3 sequence: CASSEGPAGGRDTQYF. The CDR3, as DNA: TGTGCCAGCAGTGAAGGTCCAGCGGGGGGGCGAGATACGCAGTATTTT.

The V gene is TRBV9, the J gene TRBJ2-5, with 11 bases aligning to TRBD2. The germline gives CDR1 SGDLS, CDR2 YYNGEE. The CDR3 extends over 14 amino acids. Trimming took 3 bases from V and 4 from J; bases not matched to a gene: 2. Here the CDR3 DNA reads TGTGCCAGCAGCGAAGGGACTAGCGGAGAGACCCAGTACTTC. Its protein is CASSEGTSGETQYF.

This chain joins TRBV6-6 and TRBJ1-3, with TRBD1 matching over 7 bases. The V segment lost 7 bases and the J segment 3 bases; nucleotides outside the gene matches: 12. This CDR3 region has 16 residues. Germline lookup yields CDR1 MNHNY and CDR2 SVGAGI (reference sequence). In DNA, the CDR3 is TGTGCCAGCAACCGCTCACCAACAGGGGTTGGAAACACCATATATTTT. It translates to CASNRSPTGVGNTIYF.

The chain has TRBV5-6 and TRBJ2-1; D may correspond to TRBD1 or TRBD2 (5 bases each). The CDR3 consists of 15 residues. The germline gives CDR1 SGHDT, CDR2 YYEEEE. Trimming stripped 0 bases from V and 2 bases from J, with 9 bases between. The CDR3 protein is CASSLDGATYNEQFF. DNA of the CDR3: TGTGCCAGCAGCTTGGACGGGGCGACCTACAATGAGCAGTTCTTC. Full variable domain (outside the CDR3, taken from reference TRBV5-6 and TRBJ2-1): DAGVTQSPTHLIKTRGQQVTLRCSPKSGHDTVSWYQQALGQGPQFIFQYYEEEERQRGNFPDRFSGHQFPNYSSELNVNALLLGDSALYLCASSLDGATYNEQFFGPGTRLTVL.

This chain uses TRBV5-1 with TRBJ2-2; a weak D match, TRBD1 (5 bases). This CDR3 is built from 15 residues. V shed 4 bases and J shed 1 base, with 11 bases lying between them. CDR1 is SGHRS, CDR2 YFSETQ, per germline. CDR3 in DNA: TGCGCCAGCAGCCTGACAGCCCTGAACACCGGGGAGCTGTTTTTT. As protein: CASSLTALNTGELFF.

The J gene is TRBJ1-4, the V gene TRBV7-3; TRBD1 agrees at 9 bases. With 4 bases clipped from V and 6 bases from J, the junction kept 6 bases outside the gene matches. The CDR3 is 15 residues long. Germline V gene lookup returns CDR1 SGHTA and CDR2 FQGTGA. In nucleotides, the CDR3 is TGTGCCAGCAGCTGGCCGGGACAGGGTCATGAAAAACTGTTTTTT. Translated: CASSWPGQGHEKLFF. The full variable domain, rest sourced from reference TRBV7-3 and TRBJ1-4, is GAGVSQTPSNKVTEKGKYVELRCDPISGHTALYWYRQSLGQGPEFLIYFQGTGAADDSGLPNDRFFAVRPEGSVSTLKIQRTERGDSAVYLCASSWPGQGHEKLFFGSGTQLSVL.

The chain couples TRBV7-2 to TRBJ2-3; 13 nucleotides line up with TRBD2. The CDR3 has 16 residues. Germline V gene lookup returns CDR1 SGHTA and CDR2 FQGNSA. The V and J ends lost 3 bases and 1 base, in that order; junction bases with no gene match: 1. CDR3 in DNA: TGTGCCAGCAGCTTCGGACTAGCGGGGGGCACAGATACGCAGTATTTT. It codes for CASSFGLAGGTDTQYF.

This sequence joins TRBV2 and TRBJ2-7; 12 bases line up with TRBD1. CDR3 length equals 15 residues. V trimming: 7 bases; J trimming: 7 bases; junction bases outside the gene matches: 11. CDR1 is SNHLY, CDR2 FYNNEI, per germline. The CDR3 DNA is TGTGCCAGCACAATTTTCGGGACAGGGGGCCAAGAGCAGTACTTC. Its translation: CASTIFGTGGQEQYF.